This is a list of T cell receptor beta chains from one sample in a study of shared clonotypes between healthy human individuals. Profiled with immunoSEQ multiplex PCR; TCRdb holds only in-frame clones, not every one. The repertoire has about 1.5 million clones, nearly 99% of them found once; the top ten carry roughly 0.4%. Sequencing input: naive CD4+ T cells sorted from blood. These receptors all stem from a man aged 25-40 years in good health. Both conserved end residues are part of each CDR3. The order of the fields is V gene, CDR3 length, CDR3 protein.

V: TRBV27
length: 14
CDR3: CASSLTPTNEKLFF

V: TRBV7-2
length: 14
CDR3: CASSRLAGDYEQYF

V: TRBV30
length: 14
CDR3: CAWNQGEITGELFF

V: TRBV28
length: 17
CDR3: CASSPGTSGRITDTQYF

V: TRBV10-3
length: 15
CDR3: CAISAGLGMNTEAFF

V: TRBV5-1
length: 13
CDR3: CASSLRGTDEQYF

V: TRBV11-3
length: 14
CDR3: CASSTGKGSTEAFF

V: TRBV6-1
length: 14
CDR3: CASRATSNYNEQFF

V: TRBV5-4
length: 15
CDR3: CASSLTGGRGEKLFF

V: TRBV9
length: 17
CDR3: CASSQLAGGLGTGELFF

V: TRBV28
length: 15
CDR3: CASSLHGGMNTEAFF

V: TRBV18
length: 16
CDR3: CASSPIKGTSTDTQYF

V: TRBV5-6
length: 16
CDR3: CASSSPLAGVSYEQYF

V: TRBV5-1
length: 15
CDR3: CASRPTGEFGEKLFF

V: TRBV6-1
length: 14
CDR3: CASSEQPNTGELFF

V: TRBV18
length: 14
CDR3: CASSPLDTSYEQYF

V: TRBV15
length: 17
CDR3: CATSRAPTGSLTYEQYF

V: TRBV29-1
length: 12
CDR3: CSVAGGEETQYF

V: TRBV15
length: 16
CDR3: CATSIGSGFNTGELFF

V: TRBV28
length: 15
CDR3: CASSLAGARNQPQHF

V: TRBV15
length: 16
CDR3: CATSGRPLAGSAGPFF

V: TRBV9
length: 17
CDR3: CASSVGAGTGYFYERYF

V: TRBV27
length: 13
CDR3: CASSSAPNYGYTF

V: TRBV5-4
length: 16
CDR3: CASSSPLGHPYNEQFF

V: TRBV5-8
length: 15
CDR3: CASSLRDFANEKLFF